At least ten counts were recorded for the clone carrying this TCR beta chain. The CDR3 is 15 amino acids. Germline CDR1 is DFQATT and CDR2 is SNEGSKA (reference sequence). With 3 bases clipped from V and 4 bases from J, the junction kept 8 bases outside the gene matches. TCRdb fed the RT-PCR reads into MiXCR, producing one record per CDR3 protein. Of about 680,000 distinct CDR3 sequences listed, approximately 15% are singletons. The source material was memory CD4+ T cells from blood. The receptor's source is a female donor in good health, serving as a healthy control. V usage is TRBV20-1 and J usage is TRBJ2-7; 11 nucleotides agree with TRBD2. CDR3 amino acids: CSASSPTSGNYEQYF. In DNA form, the CDR3 reads TGCAGTGCTAGTTCTCCGACTAGCGGGAATTACGAGCAGTACTTC.